A selection of T cell receptor beta chains follows, all from one sample in a study of T cells after yellow fever vaccination. TCRdb reanalysed the 5' RACE reads using MiXCR and keeps one entry per CDR3 protein. The sample lists over 150,000 distinct CDR3 sequences, roughly 6.2% occurring once. The sequences come from CD4+ T cells sorted from PBMCs, collected on the day of the first yellow fever vaccination. The source is a man between 18 and 35 years old who received the YFV17D yellow fever vaccine. Each CDR3 is given with its conserved first and last residue. Each record gives: J gene, V gene, clone size, D gene, CDR3 protein, CDR3 DNA. D genes are given only for firm matches. Not every row has a clone size; where given, it reads once, few, many or a size class.

j_gene: TRBJ1-2; v_gene: TRBV5-1; abundance: few; d_gene: TRBD1; CDR3aa: CASSPTGFNYGYTF; CDR3nt: TGCGCCAGCAGCCCGACAGGGTTTAACTATGGCTACACCTTC
j_gene: TRBJ2-5; v_gene: TRBV18; abundance: few; d_gene: NA; CDR3aa: CASSPPNNQETQYF; CDR3nt: TGTGCCAGCTCACCCCCGAACAACCAAGAGACCCAGTACTTC
j_gene: TRBJ1-4; v_gene: TRBV4-2; abundance: few; d_gene: NA; CDR3aa: CASSPDSATNEKLFF; CDR3nt: TGTGCCAGCAGCCCCGACAGTGCAACTAATGAAAAACTGTTTTTT
j_gene: TRBJ2-5; v_gene: TRBV7-2; abundance: few; d_gene: NA; CDR3aa: CASSPVEAVEAQYF; CDR3nt: TGTGCCAGCAGCCCCGTCGAAGCGGTGGAGGCCCAGTACTTC
j_gene: TRBJ1-1; v_gene: TRBV7-8; abundance: many; d_gene: NA; CDR3aa: CASSLGLDTEAFF; CDR3nt: TGTGCCAGCAGCTTAGGCCTGGACACTGAAGCTTTCTTT
j_gene: TRBJ1-2; v_gene: TRBV5-4; abundance: NA; d_gene: NA; CDR3aa: CASSLKQGGYGYTF; CDR3nt: TGTGCCAGCAGCTTGAAACAGGGAGGCTATGGCTACACCTTC
j_gene: TRBJ1-2; v_gene: TRBV7-9; abundance: many; d_gene: TRBD1; CDR3aa: CASSPPTGANYGYTF; CDR3nt: TGTGCCAGCAGCCCCCCAACAGGGGCTAACTATGGCTACACCTTC
j_gene: TRBJ1-1; v_gene: TRBV3-1; abundance: few; d_gene: TRBD1; CDR3aa: CASSHGQGYAFF; CDR3nt: TGTGCCAGCAGCCACGGACAGGGGTATGCTTTCTTT
j_gene: TRBJ2-1; v_gene: TRBV24-1; abundance: NA; d_gene: NA; CDR3aa: CATSDSGAYNEQFF; CDR3nt: TGTGCCACCAGTGATTCAGGTGCTTACAATGAGCAGTTCTTC
j_gene: TRBJ2-3; v_gene: TRBV5-1; abundance: many; d_gene: NA; CDR3aa: CASSLGGVGPDTQYF; CDR3nt: TGCGCCAGCAGCTTGGGAGGGGTCGGTCCAGATACGCAGTATTTT
j_gene: TRBJ2-1; v_gene: TRBV6-1; abundance: many; d_gene: NA; CDR3aa: CASSERQGYRNEQFF; CDR3nt: TGTGCCAGCAGTGAAAGGCAGGGGTATAGAAATGAGCAGTTCTTC
j_gene: TRBJ2-1; v_gene: TRBV4-3; abundance: many; d_gene: TRBD2; CDR3aa: CASSQDILAGGSYNEQFF; CDR3nt: TGCGCCAGCAGCCAAGATATCCTAGCGGGGGGTTCCTACAATGAGCAGTTCTTC
j_gene: TRBJ2-1; v_gene: TRBV20-1; abundance: many; d_gene: NA; CDR3aa: CSASPLGHDNEQFF; CDR3nt: TGCAGTGCTAGTCCCTTAGGACACGACAATGAGCAGTTCTTC
j_gene: TRBJ2-3; v_gene: TRBV7-2; abundance: NA; d_gene: NA; CDR3aa: CASSLILRDTQYF; CDR3nt: TGTGCCAGCAGCTTAATTCTGAGGGATACGCAGTATTTT
j_gene: TRBJ2-3; v_gene: TRBV6-1; abundance: many; d_gene: TRBD1; CDR3aa: CASTWTGRKDTQYF; CDR3nt: TGTGCCAGCACCTGGACAGGGAGAAAGGATACGCAGTATTTT
j_gene: TRBJ2-1; v_gene: TRBV3-1; abundance: many; d_gene: TRBD2; CDR3aa: CASSQVTSGVGNEQFF; CDR3nt: TGTGCCAGCAGCCAAGTTACTAGCGGGGTTGGTAATGAGCAGTTCTTC
j_gene: TRBJ1-6; v_gene: TRBV15; abundance: many; d_gene: NA; CDR3aa: CATSRDPGSPLHF; CDR3nt: TGTGCCACCAGCAGAGACCCAGGTTCACCCCTCCACTTT
j_gene: TRBJ1-2; v_gene: TRBV20-1; abundance: NA; d_gene: NA; CDR3aa: CSAAPPTAGYTF; CDR3nt: TGCAGTGCTGCACCACCAACTGCCGGCTACACCTTC
j_gene: TRBJ2-2; v_gene: TRBV5-1; abundance: many; d_gene: NA; CDR3aa: CASRTGHTNTGELFF; CDR3nt: TGCGCCAGCAGAACGGGACACACGAACACCGGGGAGCTGTTTTTT
j_gene: TRBJ1-5; v_gene: TRBV7-9; abundance: NA; d_gene: NA; CDR3aa: CASSLYGQQPQHF; CDR3nt: TGTGCCAGCAGCTTGTATGGGCAGCAGCCCCAGCATTTT
j_gene: TRBJ2-1; v_gene: TRBV5-1; abundance: NA; d_gene: NA; CDR3aa: CASSLFGSNYNEQFF; CDR3nt: TGCGCCAGCAGCTTGTTTGGGTCCAACTACAATGAGCAGTTCTTC
j_gene: TRBJ1-1; v_gene: TRBV29-1; abundance: many; d_gene: NA; CDR3aa: CSVARQQNTEAFF; CDR3nt: TGCAGCGTTGCTAGACAGCAGAACACTGAAGCTTTCTTT
j_gene: TRBJ1-2; v_gene: TRBV7-2; abundance: many; d_gene: NA; CDR3aa: CASSSNAGSYGYTF; CDR3nt: TGTGCCAGCAGCTCTAATGCAGGGTCCTATGGCTACACCTTC
j_gene: TRBJ1-2; v_gene: TRBV11-2; abundance: many; d_gene: NA; CDR3aa: CASSFNYGYTF; CDR3nt: TGTGCCAGCAGCTTTAACTATGGCTACACCTTC
j_gene: TRBJ2-7; v_gene: TRBV7-2; abundance: many; d_gene: NA; CDR3aa: CASSQPNSYEQYF; CDR3nt: TGTGCCAGCAGCCAGCCCAACTCCTACGAGCAGTACTTC
j_gene: TRBJ2-3; v_gene: TRBV7-2; abundance: few; d_gene: NA; CDR3aa: CASSLSRAVSTDTQYF; CDR3nt: TGTGCCAGCAGCTTAAGTCGGGCAGTAAGCACAGATACGCAGTATTTT
j_gene: TRBJ2-5; v_gene: TRBV12-3/TRBV12-4; abundance: few; d_gene: NA; CDR3aa: CASSRIKETQYF; CDR3nt: TGTGCCAGCAGTCGGATTAAAGAGACCCAGTACTTC
j_gene: TRBJ1-3; v_gene: TRBV20-1; abundance: NA; d_gene: NA; CDR3aa: CSASSGEGNTIYF; CDR3nt: TGCAGTGCTAGCTCAGGGGAAGGAAACACCATATATTTT
j_gene: TRBJ2-5; v_gene: TRBV12-3/TRBV12-4; abundance: few; d_gene: NA; CDR3aa: CASSLLSRQETQYF; CDR3nt: TGTGCCAGCAGTTTACTTTCCAGACAAGAGACCCAGTACTTC
j_gene: TRBJ2-2; v_gene: TRBV7-9; abundance: few; d_gene: NA; CDR3aa: CASTSRANTGELFF; CDR3nt: TGTGCCAGCACGTCGAGGGCAAACACCGGGGAGCTGTTTTTT
j_gene: TRBJ2-6; v_gene: TRBV11-2; abundance: few; d_gene: TRBD1; CDR3aa: CASSLEVLLAGGAGANVLTF; CDR3nt: TGTGCCAGCAGCTTAGAAGTTTTATTGGCAGGGGGCGCTGGGGCCAACGTCCTGACTTTC
j_gene: TRBJ1-5; v_gene: TRBV20-1; abundance: NA; d_gene: NA; CDR3aa: CSATRGHPGNQPQHF; CDR3nt: TGCAGTGCAACTCGGGGGCACCCTGGCAATCAGCCCCAGCATTTT
j_gene: TRBJ2-1; v_gene: TRBV4-1; abundance: many; d_gene: NA; CDR3aa: CASSVGGVYNEQFF; CDR3nt: TGCGCCAGCAGCGTCGGGGGAGTCTACAATGAGCAGTTCTTC
j_gene: TRBJ1-6; v_gene: TRBV7-6; abundance: few; d_gene: NA; CDR3aa: CASSFGSYNSPLHF; CDR3nt: TGTGCCAGCAGCTTTGGCAGTTATAATTCACCCCTCCACTTT
j_gene: TRBJ1-2; v_gene: TRBV10-3; abundance: NA; d_gene: NA; CDR3aa: CATTERGYTF; CDR3nt: TGTGCCACCACGGAACGCGGCTACACCTTC
j_gene: TRBJ2-7; v_gene: TRBV7-8; abundance: many; d_gene: TRBD2; CDR3aa: CASGTSGPEQYF; CDR3nt: TGTGCCAGCGGTACTAGCGGCCCCGAGCAGTACTTC
j_gene: TRBJ2-4; v_gene: TRBV12-3/TRBV12-4; abundance: few; d_gene: NA; CDR3aa: CASSLRQMENIQYF; CDR3nt: TGTGCCAGCAGTTTGCGGCAGATGGAAAACATTCAGTACTTC
j_gene: TRBJ2-7; v_gene: TRBV20-1; abundance: NA; d_gene: TRBD1; CDR3aa: CSATTPGQGGEQYF; CDR3nt: TGCAGTGCGACGACGCCGGGACAGGGCGGAGAGCAGTACTTC
j_gene: TRBJ2-6; v_gene: TRBV4-2; abundance: many; d_gene: NA; CDR3aa: CASSVGFPSGANVLTF; CDR3nt: TGTGCCAGCAGTGTAGGCTTCCCCTCTGGGGCCAACGTCCTGACTTTC
j_gene: TRBJ2-5; v_gene: TRBV30; abundance: many; d_gene: NA; CDR3aa: CAWSRVSEGPQYF; CDR3nt: TGTGCCTGGAGTCGAGTATCCGAGGGTCCCCAGTACTTC
j_gene: TRBJ2-5; v_gene: TRBV12-3/TRBV12-4; abundance: NA; d_gene: TRBD2; CDR3aa: CASSPGWGSGGGESRETQYF; CDR3nt: TGTGCCAGCAGTCCGGGGTGGGGTAGCGGGGGAGGCGAGAGTCGGGAGACCCAGTACTTC
j_gene: TRBJ1-2; v_gene: TRBV20-1; abundance: NA; d_gene: NA; CDR3aa: CSAYGTDYGYTF; CDR3nt: TGCAGTGCTTATGGGACGGACTATGGCTACACCTTC
j_gene: TRBJ1-2; v_gene: TRBV29-1; abundance: many; d_gene: NA; CDR3aa: CSVGPGYGYTF; CDR3nt: TGCAGCGTGGGGCCAGGCTATGGCTACACCTTC
j_gene: TRBJ1-1; v_gene: TRBV29-1; abundance: many; d_gene: NA; CDR3aa: CSVSRVLANTEAFF; CDR3nt: TGCAGCGTCTCCCGGGTATTGGCGAACACTGAAGCTTTCTTT
j_gene: TRBJ1-6; v_gene: TRBV27; abundance: NA; d_gene: NA; CDR3aa: CASSLFVHNSPLHF; CDR3nt: TGTGCCAGCAGTTTATTTGTCCATAATTCACCCCTCCACTTT
j_gene: TRBJ2-3; v_gene: TRBV6-5; abundance: many; d_gene: NA; CDR3aa: CASSPGWTLGTDTQYF; CDR3nt: TGTGCCAGCTCCCCGGGGTGGACGCTGGGCACAGATACGCAGTATTTT
j_gene: TRBJ2-5; v_gene: TRBV7-9; abundance: few; d_gene: TRBD1; CDR3aa: CASSQQGEETQYF; CDR3nt: TGTGCCAGCAGCCAACAGGGGGAGGAGACCCAGTACTTC
j_gene: TRBJ1-1; v_gene: TRBV7-8; abundance: many; d_gene: NA; CDR3aa: CASSETYGVLVEAFF; CDR3nt: TGTGCCAGCAGCGAGACCTATGGAGTTTTGGTTGAAGCTTTCTTT
j_gene: TRBJ2-3; v_gene: TRBV7-3; abundance: many; d_gene: NA; CDR3aa: CASTGGNTDTQYF; CDR3nt: TGTGCCAGCACTGGGGGGAACACAGATACGCAGTATTTT
j_gene: TRBJ2-5; v_gene: TRBV25-1; abundance: NA; d_gene: TRBD2; CDR3aa: CASSWGGKETQYF; CDR3nt: TGTGCCAGCAGCTGGGGGGGGAAAGAGACCCAGTACTTC
j_gene: TRBJ1-5; v_gene: TRBV9; abundance: NA; d_gene: NA; CDR3aa: CASSVTGTKQPQHF; CDR3nt: TGTGCCAGCAGCGTAACGGGGACCAAGCAGCCCCAGCATTTT
j_gene: TRBJ2-3; v_gene: TRBV5-4; abundance: few; d_gene: NA; CDR3aa: CASRRGLTGDTQYF; CDR3nt: TGTGCCAGCAGACGGGGACTTACCGGAGATACGCAGTATTTT
j_gene: TRBJ2-2; v_gene: TRBV12-3/TRBV12-4; abundance: few; d_gene: NA; CDR3aa: CASSSGRLPNTGELFF; CDR3nt: TGTGCCAGCAGTTCGGGACGGTTACCGAACACCGGGGAGCTGTTTTTT
j_gene: TRBJ2-2; v_gene: TRBV9; abundance: many; d_gene: NA; CDR3aa: CASSPRDGNTGELFF; CDR3nt: TGTGCCAGCAGCCCTCGGGACGGGAACACCGGGGAGCTGTTTTTT
j_gene: TRBJ2-5; v_gene: TRBV19; abundance: few; d_gene: TRBD2; CDR3aa: CASSILGTSAYQETQYF; CDR3nt: TGTGCCAGTAGTATACTCGGGACTAGCGCGTACCAAGAGACCCAGTACTTC